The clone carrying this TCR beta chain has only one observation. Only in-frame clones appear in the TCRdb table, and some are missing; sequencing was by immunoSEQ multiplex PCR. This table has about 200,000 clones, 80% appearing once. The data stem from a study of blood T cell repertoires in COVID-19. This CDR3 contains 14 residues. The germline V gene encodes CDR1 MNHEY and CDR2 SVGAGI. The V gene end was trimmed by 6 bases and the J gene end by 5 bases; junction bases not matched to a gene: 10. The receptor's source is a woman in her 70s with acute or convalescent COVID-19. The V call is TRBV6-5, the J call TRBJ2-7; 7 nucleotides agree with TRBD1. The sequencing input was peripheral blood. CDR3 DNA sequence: TGTGCCAGCAGATCGGACAGGCCACCGGACGAGCAGTACTTC. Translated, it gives CASRSDRPPDEQYF.